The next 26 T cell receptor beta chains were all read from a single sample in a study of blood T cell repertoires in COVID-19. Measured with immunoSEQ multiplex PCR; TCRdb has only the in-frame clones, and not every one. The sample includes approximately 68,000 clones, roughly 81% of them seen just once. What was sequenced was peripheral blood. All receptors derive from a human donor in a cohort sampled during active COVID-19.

CDR3 bases: TGTGCCAGCAGCCAAGATAGACAGTTTGGGAACACTGAAGCTTTCTTT. This translates into CASSQDRQFGNTEAFF. This chain joins TRBV14 and TRBJ1-1; TRBD1 is a possible D gene (5 bases). CDR3 length equals 16 residues. The V gene lost 0 bases and the J gene lost 1 base, with 12 bases spanning the gap. Germline assignment: CDR1 SGHDN and CDR2 FVKESK. The full variable domain, with the rest looked up from reference TRBV14 and TRBJ1-1, is EAGVTQFPSHSVIEKGQTVTLRCDPISGHDNLYWYRRVMGKEIKFLLHFVKESKQDESGMPNNRFLAERTGGTYSTLKVQPAELEDSGVYFCASSQDRQFGNTEAFFGQGTRLTVV.

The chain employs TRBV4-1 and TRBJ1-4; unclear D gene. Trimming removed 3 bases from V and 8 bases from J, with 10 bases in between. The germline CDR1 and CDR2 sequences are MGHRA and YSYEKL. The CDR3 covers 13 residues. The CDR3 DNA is TGCGCCAGCAGCCACCAGGTGATAGAAAAACTGTTTTTT. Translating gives CASSHQVIEKLFF.

As DNA, the CDR3 is TGTGCCAGCCGGGACAGGGGAGGAAAGCAGTACTTC. Its translation is CASRDRGGKQYF. This chain joins TRBV14 and TRBJ2-7; the match to TRBD1 covers 10 bases. The J segment lost 8 bases and the V segment lost 8 bases, leaving 6 bases of the junction unmatched. The CDR3 has 12 residues. Germline V gene data show CDR1 as SGHDN and CDR2 as FVKESK.

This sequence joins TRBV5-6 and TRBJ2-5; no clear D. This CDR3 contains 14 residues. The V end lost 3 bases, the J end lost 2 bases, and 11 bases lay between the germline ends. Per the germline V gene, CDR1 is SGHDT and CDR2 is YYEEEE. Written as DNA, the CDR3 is TGTGCCAGCAGCTACGATACTGGTCAAGAGACCCAGTACTTC. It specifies CASSYDTGQETQYF. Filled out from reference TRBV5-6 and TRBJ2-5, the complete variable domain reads DAGVTQSPTHLIKTRGQQVTLRCSPKSGHDTVSWYQQALGQGPQFIFQYYEEEERQRGNFPDRFSGHQFPNYSSELNVNALLLGDSALYLCASSYDTGQETQYFGPGTRLLVL.

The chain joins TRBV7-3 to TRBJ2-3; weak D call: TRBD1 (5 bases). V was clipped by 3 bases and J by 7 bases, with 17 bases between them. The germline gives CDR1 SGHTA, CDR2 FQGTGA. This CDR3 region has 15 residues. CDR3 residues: CASSFQGGPTNTQYF. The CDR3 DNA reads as TGTGCCAGCAGCTTCCAGGGCGGACCGACGAATACGCAGTATTTT.

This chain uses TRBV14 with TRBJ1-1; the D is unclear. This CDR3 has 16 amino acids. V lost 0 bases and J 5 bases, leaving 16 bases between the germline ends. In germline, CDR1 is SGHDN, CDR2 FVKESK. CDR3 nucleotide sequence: TGTGCCAGCAGCCAAGACGTCCGGGGAAGTGAGACTGAAGCTTTCTTT. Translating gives CASSQDVRGSETEAFF.

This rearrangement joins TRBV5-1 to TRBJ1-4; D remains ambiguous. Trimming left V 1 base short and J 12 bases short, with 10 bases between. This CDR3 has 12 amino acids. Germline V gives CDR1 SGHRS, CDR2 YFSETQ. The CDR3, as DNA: TGCGCCAGCAGCTTGACACCCGCTGAACTGTTTTTT. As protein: CASSLTPAELFF.

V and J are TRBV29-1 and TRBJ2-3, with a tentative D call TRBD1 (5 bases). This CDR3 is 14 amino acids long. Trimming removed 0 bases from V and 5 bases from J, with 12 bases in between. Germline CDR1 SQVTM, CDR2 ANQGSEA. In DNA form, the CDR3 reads TGCAGCGTTGAAGACATCAGGGCGCAAGATACGCAGTATTTT. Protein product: CSVEDIRAQDTQYF.

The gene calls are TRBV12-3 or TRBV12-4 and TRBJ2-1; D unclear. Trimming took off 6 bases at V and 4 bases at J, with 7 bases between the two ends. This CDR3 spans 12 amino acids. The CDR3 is CASSPLYNEQFF. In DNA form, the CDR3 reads TGTGCCAGCAGCCCCTTGTACAATGAGCAGTTCTTC.

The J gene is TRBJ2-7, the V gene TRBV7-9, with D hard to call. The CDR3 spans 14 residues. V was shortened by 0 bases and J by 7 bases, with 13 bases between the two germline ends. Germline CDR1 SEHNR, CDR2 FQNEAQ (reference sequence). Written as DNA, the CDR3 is TGTGCCAGCAGCTTAGCGGTCACAGCCTGGGAGCAGTACTTC. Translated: CASSLAVTAWEQYF.

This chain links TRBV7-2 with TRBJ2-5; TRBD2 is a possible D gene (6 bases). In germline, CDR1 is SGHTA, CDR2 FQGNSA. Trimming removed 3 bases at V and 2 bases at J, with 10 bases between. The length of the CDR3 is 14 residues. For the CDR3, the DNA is TGTGCCAGCAGCTTTTTCGGGACTCAAGAGACCCAGTACTTC. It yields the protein CASSFFGTQETQYF.

The chain's CDR3 is CASSLHPGQGNNEQFF. CDR3 DNA sequence: TGCGCCAGCAGCCTTCATCCAGGACAGGGCAACAATGAGCAGTTCTTC. The chain carries TRBV5-1 and TRBJ2-1; TRBD1 matches 8 bases. Germline values: CDR1 SGHRS, CDR2 YFSETQ. This CDR3 region has 16 residues. The trim removed 4 bases at V and 5 bases at J, leaving 11 bases unmatched.

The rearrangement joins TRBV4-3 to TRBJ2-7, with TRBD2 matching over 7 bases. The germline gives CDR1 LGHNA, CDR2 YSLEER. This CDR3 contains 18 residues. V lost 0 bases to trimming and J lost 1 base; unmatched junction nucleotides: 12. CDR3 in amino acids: CASSQDTGLENPSYEQYF. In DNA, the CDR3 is TGCGCCAGCAGCCAAGATACTGGACTAGAAAACCCTTCCTACGAGCAGTACTTC.

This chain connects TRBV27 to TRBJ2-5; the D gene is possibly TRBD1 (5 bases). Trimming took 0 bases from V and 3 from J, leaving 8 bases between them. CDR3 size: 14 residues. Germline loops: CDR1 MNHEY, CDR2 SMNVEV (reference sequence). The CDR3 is CASSLSGVKETQYF. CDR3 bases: TGTGCCAGCAGTTTATCAGGGGTGAAAGAGACCCAGTACTTC.

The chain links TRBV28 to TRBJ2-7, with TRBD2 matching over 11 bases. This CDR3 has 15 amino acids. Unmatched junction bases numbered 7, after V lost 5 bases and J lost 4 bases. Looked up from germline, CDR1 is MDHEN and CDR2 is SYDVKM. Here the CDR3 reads CASSRLAGGMYEQYF. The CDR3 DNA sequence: TGTGCCAGCAGTCGGCTAGCGGGAGGTATGTACGAGCAGTACTTC.

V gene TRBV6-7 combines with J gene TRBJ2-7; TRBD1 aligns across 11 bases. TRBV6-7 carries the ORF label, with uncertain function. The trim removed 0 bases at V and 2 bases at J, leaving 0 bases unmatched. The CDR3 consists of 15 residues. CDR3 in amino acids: CASSYSGQGAYEQYF. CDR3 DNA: TGTGCCAGCAGTTACTCGGGACAGGGGGCCTACGAGCAGTACTTC.

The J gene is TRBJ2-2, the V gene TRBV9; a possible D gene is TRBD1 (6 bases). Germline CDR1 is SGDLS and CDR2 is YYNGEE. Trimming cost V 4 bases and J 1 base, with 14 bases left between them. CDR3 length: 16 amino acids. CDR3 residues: CASSSQSTGNTGELFF. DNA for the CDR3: TGTGCCAGCAGCTCCCAATCGACAGGGAACACCGGGGAGCTGTTTTTT.

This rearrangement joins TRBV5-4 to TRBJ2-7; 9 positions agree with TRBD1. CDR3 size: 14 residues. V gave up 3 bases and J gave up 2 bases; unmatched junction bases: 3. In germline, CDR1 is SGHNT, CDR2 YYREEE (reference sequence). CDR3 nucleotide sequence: TGTGCCAGCAGCTCCGGGACAGGGCCCTACGAGCAGTACTTC. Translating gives CASSSGTGPYEQYF. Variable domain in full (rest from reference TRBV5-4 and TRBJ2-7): ETGVTQSPTHLIKTRGQQVTLRCSSQSGHNTVSWYQQALGQGPQFIFQYYREEENGRGNFPPRFSGLQFPNYSSELNVNALELDDSALYLCASSSGTGPYEQYFGPGTRLTVT.

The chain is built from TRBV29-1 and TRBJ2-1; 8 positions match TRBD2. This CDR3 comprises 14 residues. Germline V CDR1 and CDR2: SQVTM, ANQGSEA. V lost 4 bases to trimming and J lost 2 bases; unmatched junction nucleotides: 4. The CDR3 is CSVVDGRAYNEQFF. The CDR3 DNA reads TGCAGCGTTGTCGACGGGAGGGCCTACAATGAGCAGTTCTTC.

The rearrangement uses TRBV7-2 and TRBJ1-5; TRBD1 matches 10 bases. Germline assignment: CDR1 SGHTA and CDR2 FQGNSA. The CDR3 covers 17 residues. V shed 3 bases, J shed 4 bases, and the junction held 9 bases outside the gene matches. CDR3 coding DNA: TGTGCCAGCAGCTTCTATTCCAGGACAGGGGGAAATCAGCCCCAGCATTTT. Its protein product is CASSFYSRTGGNQPQHF.

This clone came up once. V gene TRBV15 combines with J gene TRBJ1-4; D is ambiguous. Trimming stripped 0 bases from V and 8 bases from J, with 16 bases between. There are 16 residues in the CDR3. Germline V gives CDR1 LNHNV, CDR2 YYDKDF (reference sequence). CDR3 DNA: TGTGCCACCAGCAGAGATCCGGCAGGTCGAGGGGAAAAACTGTTTTTT. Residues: CATSRDPAGRGEKLFF.

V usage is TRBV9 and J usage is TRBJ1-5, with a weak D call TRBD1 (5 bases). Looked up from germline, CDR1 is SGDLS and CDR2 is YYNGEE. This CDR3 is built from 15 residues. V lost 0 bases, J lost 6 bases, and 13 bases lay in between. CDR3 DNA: TGTGCCAGCAGCGTAGGAAGCGGGGCCGGTCAGCCCCAGCATTTT. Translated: CASSVGSGAGQPQHF.

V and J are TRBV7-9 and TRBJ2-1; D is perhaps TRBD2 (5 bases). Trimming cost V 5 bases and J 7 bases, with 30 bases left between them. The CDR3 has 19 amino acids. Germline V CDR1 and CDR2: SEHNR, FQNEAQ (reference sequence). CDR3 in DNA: TGTGCCAGCAGCCAGGTTTCCGGGTTACTAGTGGGAGTAAGTAATGAGCAGTTCTTC. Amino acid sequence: CASSQVSGLLVGVSNEQFF.

The CDR3 sequence: CASNIAGTTNEQFF. The DNA for the CDR3 is TGTGCCAGCAATATTGCCGGGACTACCAATGAGCAGTTCTTC. The V gene is TRBV28, the J gene TRBJ2-1; 7 bases map to TRBD2. The V gene's germline CDR1 is MDHEN and CDR2 SYDVKM. There are 14 residues in the CDR3. V lost 7 bases, J lost 6 bases, and 9 bases stayed unmatched. Filled out from reference TRBV28 and TRBJ2-1, the complete variable domain reads DVKVTQSSRYLVKRTGEKVFLECVQDMDHENMFWYRQDPGLGLRLIYFSYDVKMKEKGDIPEGYSVSREKKERFSLILESASTNQTSMYLCASNIAGTTNEQFFGPGTRLTVL.

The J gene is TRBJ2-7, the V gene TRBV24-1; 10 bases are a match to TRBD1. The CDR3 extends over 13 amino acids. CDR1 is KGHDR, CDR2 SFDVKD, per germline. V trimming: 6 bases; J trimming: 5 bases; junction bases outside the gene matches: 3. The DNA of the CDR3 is TGTGCCACCAGTACAGACAGGGGGCACGAGCAGTACTTC. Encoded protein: CATSTDRGHEQYF.

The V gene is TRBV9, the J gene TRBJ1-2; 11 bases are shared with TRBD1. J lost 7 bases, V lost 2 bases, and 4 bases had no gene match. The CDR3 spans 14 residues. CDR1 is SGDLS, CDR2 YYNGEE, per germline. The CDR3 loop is CASSVGTGGIGYTF. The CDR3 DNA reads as TGTGCCAGCAGCGTGGGGACAGGGGGGATTGGCTACACCTTC.